This T cell receptor (beta chain) was captured by sequencing in a study of monozygotic twins with inflammatory bowel disease (dated by TCRdb to the late 2010s). In terms of the full investigation: In total, 30 or so monozygotic twin pairs made up the full study: 19 Danish pairs, all IBD-discordant, plus nine German pairs, of which four were IBD-concordant and five were IBD-discordant. Within discordant pairs, disease-associated traits were sought mainly by comparing IBD patients with their genetically identical healthy co-twins. Each individual had, on average, about 151 000 unique TCRalpha sequences and 181 000 unique TCRbeta sequences available for analysis. Overall results and qualifications from the work: The results gave no support for a single strong signal or clonotype linked to IBD. TCRbeta repertoire diversity, by inverse Simpson index, was decreased in IBD patients compared with their healthy co-twins. No difference in repertoire similarity was observed between concordant and discordant twins, possibly owing to limited statistical power. Distinction between different T cell subtypes could not be achieved in the analysis. Differing immunosuppressive treatments among patients may have added background noise and inter-individual variability to the repertoires. IBD patients shared fewer clonotypes with other individuals than healthy twins did, most markedly in patients showing signs of disease activity.

From each donor, an approximately 2.5 ml peripheral blood sample was drawn into PAXgene tubes and stored at -80 degrees C. Without T cell sorting, total RNA was isolated from whole blood using the PAXgene blood miRNA kit on an automated QIAcube. Peripheral blood from monozygotic twin pairs who were concordant or discordant for inflammatory bowel disease underwent deep TCRalpha and TCRbeta repertoire profiling using unique molecular barcoding. Smoking habits were recorded for all twin pairs, and each individual was classified as a current, former or never smoker. The germline V gene (reference sequence) provides CDR1 MNHEY and CDR2 SMNVEV. The CDR3 goes from the cysteine to the phenylalanine over 15 residues. No coding sequence is recorded. The library was made by 5' RACE. The input for every TCR library was around 3.5 ug of total RNA. For each sample, cDNA was synthesized in eight separate reactions using SMARTScribe reverse transcriptase. During cDNA synthesis, template switching introduced unique molecular identifiers that contained a 6-nucleotide sample barcode. TCRalpha and TCRbeta cDNA was amplified in two nested PCRs of around 15 and 10 cycles, and bead purification was carried out after each PCR. Before amplification, the cDNA was both treated with uracil DNA-glycosylase and purified with the QIAquick PCR purification kit. In the second PCR, Illumina TruSeq-compatible adapters and sample-specific barcodes were added. Library quality and concentration were checked on TapeStation and Qubit, and libraries were pooled at 5 to 6.5 ng each. Sequencing of pooled libraries was carried out on an Illumina HiSeq2500 single-index Rapid Run using 2 x 100 bp reads and custom sequencing primers. The study's processing was this. MiGEC version 1.2.6 was used for UMI-based consensus assembly, which corrected PCR and sequencing errors. MiXCR version 2.1.1 was used to carry out V(D)J alignment, clonotype assembly and CDR3 extraction. Normalisation of gene usage, clonotype sharing and MAIT/NKT TCR abundance was achieved by analysing the top 1000, 10 000 and 20 000 clonotypes per sample. After downsampling to 27 000 UMIs, diversity was calculated as the inverse Simpson index using the vegan R package. Paired Mann-Whitney U tests were applied to discordant twin pairs, with Benjamini-Hochberg correction for multiple testing. TCRdb reprocessed the reads and lists each CDR3 protein sequence as a single entry, with no DNA. Here the V and J calls rest on TCRdb's processing, not on the authors' analysis. The table for this sample lists 140,000 to 150,000 distinct CDR3 sequences. The biggest ten clones account for more than 0.95% of the sample.

In the case of this clonotype: Its antigen is currently not known.

The V and J genes are TRBV27 and TRBJ2-1; TCRdb's D call of TRBD2 is untestable without DNA. The sequencing input was blood. This clonotype was obtained from a human donor with ulcerative colitis or Crohn's disease, or a healthy co-twin of an affected twin (not recorded which). The CDR3 sequence is CASSLFGGSHNEQFF.